The 14 T cell receptor beta chains presented below share a single source sample, sequenced in a study of cytomegalovirus exposure and HLA in healthy donors. PCR used 60 Vbeta primers and 13 Jbeta primers. The repertoire was sequenced with immunoSEQ multiplex PCR; TCRdb's copy has only in-frame clones and lacks some. The data hold about 140,000 clones, with 79% observed a single time. The specimen sequenced was PBMCs. The receptors here all came from a man between 18 and 29 years old in good health and CMV-seronegative.

The J gene is TRBJ2-1, the V gene TRBV25-1; 12 bases are shared with TRBD1. V lost 3 bases to trimming and J lost 9 bases; unmatched junction nucleotides: 12. Germline lookup yields CDR1 MGHDK and CDR2 SYGVNS. The CDR3 sequence is 17 residues long. CDR3 nucleotide sequence: TGTGCCAGCAGTGACGAACCGGGACAGGGGGCGATTTTTGAGCAGTTCTTC. This translates into CASSDEPGQGAIFEQFF.

The chain links TRBV15 to TRBJ1-5; 7 positions agree with TRBD1. Unmatched junction bases numbered 5, after V lost 2 bases and J lost 4 bases. This CDR3 is built from 15 residues. Germline CDR1 reads LNHNV; CDR2 reads YYDKDF (reference sequence). For the CDR3, the DNA is TGTGCCACCAGCAGACTTAACAGGGGTAATCAGCCCCAGCATTTT. Protein product: CATSRLNRGNQPQHF.

This clone was counted between two and nine times. The rearrangement links TRBV27 to TRBJ1-1; possible D gene TRBD1, 5 bases. Between the trimmed V and J ends, which lost 5 bases and 11 bases, there was a span of 24 bases. Germline lookup yields CDR1 MNHEY and CDR2 SMNVEV (reference sequence). The CDR3 sequence is 15 residues long. CDR3 region: CASSPLAGTLYGAFF. CDR3 DNA: TGTGCCAGCAGTCCATTGGCGGGGACCCTCTACGGGGCTTTCTTT.

This CDR3 is CASSLVPSYNEQFF. As DNA, the CDR3 is TGTGCCAGCAGCTTAGTGCCCAGCTACAATGAGCAGTTCTTC. The chain combines TRBV11-2 with TRBJ2-1; D not resolved. The V end was cut by 1 base, the J end by 3 bases, with 7 bases between. Germline V CDR1 and CDR2: SGHAT, FQNNGV. This CDR3 contains 14 residues. Filled out from reference TRBV11-2 and TRBJ2-1, the complete variable domain reads EAGVAQSPRYKIIEKRQSVAFWCNPISGHATLYWYQQILGQGPKLLIQFQNNGVVDDSQLPKDRFSAERLKGVDSTLKIQPAKLEDSAVYLCASSLVPSYNEQFFGPGTRLTVL.

The chain uses TRBV27 and TRBJ2-1; weak D call: TRBD1 (6 bases). Looked up from germline, CDR1 is MNHEY and CDR2 is SMNVEV (reference sequence). The CDR3 has 15 amino acids. Trimming took 7 bases from V and 3 from J, leaving 16 bases between them. CDR3 nucleotides: TGTGCCAGCAAGCAGTCGGGGACAAGCTACAATGAGCAGTTCTTC. This encodes CASKQSGTSYNEQFF.

The gene calls are TRBV6-5 and TRBJ1-1; maybe TRBD1 (6 bases). Looked up from germline, CDR1 is MNHEY and CDR2 is SVGAGI. This CDR3 comprises 16 residues. Trimming cost V 0 bases and J 3 bases, with 14 bases left between them. As DNA, the CDR3 is TGTGCCAGCAGTTACTCCTTTGGGAGGGGGTACACTGAAGCTTTCTTT. Protein: CASSYSFGRGYTEAFF.

This clone was recorded a few times. Here the CDR3 DNA reads TGTGCCAGCATGACAGGGTTAGGCTACAATGAGCAGTTCTTC. Protein product: CASMTGLGYNEQFF. The rearrangement joins TRBV25-1 to TRBJ2-1, with TRBD1 matching over 7 bases. J was trimmed by 3 bases and V by 7 bases; bases with no gene match: 6. CDR3 size: 14 residues. Germline CDR1 MGHDK, CDR2 SYGVNS.

V and J are TRBV7-9 and TRBJ2-1; 11 bases line up with TRBD1. Trimming took 5 bases from V and 4 from J; bases not matched to a gene: 10. Germline V gives CDR1 SEHNR, CDR2 FQNEAQ (reference sequence). CDR3 length: 17 residues. The DNA of the CDR3 is TGTGCCAGCAGCCGGGACAGGGGGAGCTACCGTTACAATGAGCAGTTCTTC. Translated: CASSRDRGSYRYNEQFF.

Worth noting for this clone: Sequence at one end of the junction differs from germline and may be a read error. This chain connects TRBV2 to TRBJ1-1, with D maybe TRBD1 (5 bases). This CDR3 is built from 11 residues. From germline, CDR1 is SNHLY and CDR2 FYNNEI. The CDR3 nucleotides are TGTGCCAGCGGGCCGGGGACTGGAGCTTTCTTT. Amino acid sequence: CASGPGTGAFF.

The J gene is TRBJ2-2, the V gene TRBV7-6; TRBD1 matches at 7 bases. Germline-derived CDR1 and CDR2 are SGHVS and FNYEAQ. The CDR3 consists of 17 residues. V trimming: 4 bases; J trimming: 4 bases; junction bases outside the gene matches: 12. For the CDR3, the DNA is TGTGCCAGCAGCTACCCCCGGGACAGAGTAGGCACCGGGGAGCTGTTTTTT. Its translation is CASSYPRDRVGTGELFF.

This chain joins TRBV11-2 and TRBJ1-6; D may be TRBD1 (6 bases). Germline values: CDR1 SGHAT, CDR2 FQNNGV. Trimming removed 2 bases from V and 4 bases from J, with 6 bases in between. The CDR3 runs 14 residues. This CDR3 is CASSLRGYNSPLHF. The CDR3 DNA follows: TGTGCCAGCAGCTTAAGGGGGTATAATTCACCCCTCCACTTT.

The J gene is TRBJ1-1, the V gene TRBV9; D is perhaps TRBD1 (5 bases). The germline V gene has CDR1 SGDLS and CDR2 YYNGEE. V was shortened by 0 bases and J by 1 base, with 10 bases between the two germline ends. CDR3 length: 15 residues. CDR3 amino acids: CASSVVGGANTEAFF. The CDR3 bases are TGTGCCAGCAGCGTAGTAGGAGGGGCGAACACTGAAGCTTTCTTT.

The gene calls are TRBV18 and TRBJ2-1; TRBD2 matches at 8 bases. This CDR3 spans 16 amino acids. Germline V lookup: CDR1 KGHSH, CDR2 LQKENI. Trimming at V came to 6 bases and at J to 7 bases, leaving 14 bases not matched to a gene. This CDR3 reads CASSQSVVAGTNEQFF. In DNA, the CDR3 is TGTGCCAGCTCCCAGTCGGTAGTAGCGGGGACAAATGAGCAGTTCTTC.

The chain carries TRBV7-6 and TRBJ2-5, with TRBD1 matching over 8 bases. The DNA end is a closer match to TRBJ2-7, so the J assignment may be wrong. The CDR3 has 15 residues. The germline gives CDR1 SGHVS, CDR2 FNYEAQ. CDR3 amino acids: CASSSGTGKTYEQYF. As DNA, the CDR3 is TGTGCCAGCAGCTCCGGGACAGGAAAAACCTACGAGCAGTACTTC.